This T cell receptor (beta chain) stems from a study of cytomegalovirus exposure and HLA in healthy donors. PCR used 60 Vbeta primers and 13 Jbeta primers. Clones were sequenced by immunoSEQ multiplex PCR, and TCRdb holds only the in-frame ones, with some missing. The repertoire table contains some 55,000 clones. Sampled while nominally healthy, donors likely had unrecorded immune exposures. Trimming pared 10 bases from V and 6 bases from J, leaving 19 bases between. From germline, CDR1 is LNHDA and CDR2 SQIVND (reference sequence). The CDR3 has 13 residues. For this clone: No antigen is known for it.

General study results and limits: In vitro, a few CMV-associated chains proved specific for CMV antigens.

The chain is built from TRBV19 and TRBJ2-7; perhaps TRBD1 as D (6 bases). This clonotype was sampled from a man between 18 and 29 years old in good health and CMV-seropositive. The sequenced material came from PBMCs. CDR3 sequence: CATAPGPQGEQYF. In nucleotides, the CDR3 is TGTGCCACGGCCCCGGGCCCACAGGGCGAGCAGTACTTC.